This T cell receptor (beta chain) is from a study of shared clonotypes between healthy human individuals. Findings of the study overall: The authors expected sequencing depth to affect clonotype sharing among donors.

For this clone: The antigen remains unidentified.

The assay was run at deep level. Libraries were prepared by immunoSEQ multiplex PCR; TCRdb keeps only in-frame clonotypes and omits some of them. The data show 450,000 to 600,000 clones, 70% to 85% seen once. CDR1 SGHNT and CDR2 YYREEE come from the germline V gene (reference sequence). The CDR3 is 14 amino acids. The V gene lost 0 bases and the J gene lost 8 bases, with 12 bases spanning the gap. This TCR was sampled from a middle-aged woman in good health. Some clones in this sample may be carry-over from other donors' samples. Specimen: PBMCs. The chain is built from TRBV5-4 and TRBJ2-4; D call uncertain. The CDR3 DNA reads TGTGCCAGCAGCTTGGAGGCTGGGCTAGACATTCAGTACTTC. Translated, it gives CASSLEAGLDIQYF. Filled out from reference TRBV5-4 and TRBJ2-4, the complete variable domain reads ETGVTQSPTHLIKTRGQQVTLRCSSQSGHNTVSWYQQALGQGPQFIFQYYREEENGRGNFPPRFSGLQFPNYSSELNVNALELDDSALYLCASSLEAGLDIQYFGAGTRLSVL.